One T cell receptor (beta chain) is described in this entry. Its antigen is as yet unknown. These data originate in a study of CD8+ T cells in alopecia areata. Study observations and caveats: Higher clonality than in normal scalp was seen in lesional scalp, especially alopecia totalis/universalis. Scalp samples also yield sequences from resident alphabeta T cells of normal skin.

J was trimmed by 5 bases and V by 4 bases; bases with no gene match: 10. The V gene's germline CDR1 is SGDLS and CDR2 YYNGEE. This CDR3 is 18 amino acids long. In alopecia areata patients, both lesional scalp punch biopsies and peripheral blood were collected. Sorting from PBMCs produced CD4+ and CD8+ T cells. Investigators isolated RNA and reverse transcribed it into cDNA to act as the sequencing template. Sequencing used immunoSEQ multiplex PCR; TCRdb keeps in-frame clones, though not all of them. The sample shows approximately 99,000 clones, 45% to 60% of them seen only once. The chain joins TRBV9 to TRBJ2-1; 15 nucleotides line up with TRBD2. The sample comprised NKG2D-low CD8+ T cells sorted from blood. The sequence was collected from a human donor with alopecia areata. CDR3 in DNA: TGTGCCAGCAGCCCGAGGACTAGCGGGAGGGCCCTCGACAATGAGCAGTTCTTC. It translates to CASSPRTSGRALDNEQFF.